Listed here are 32 T cell receptor beta chains from one sample, sequenced in a study of T-cell reconstitution after alpha-beta-depleted transplantation in children. TCRbeta library preparation incorporated unique molecular identifiers. Each CDR3 protein is one row after TCRdb ran MiXCR on the PCR reads. The sample carries approximately 82,000 distinct CDR3 sequences, roughly 18% recorded once. The source was PBMCs, mostly from graft donor cells, collected 360 days after TCRalphabeta/CD19-depleted stem cell transplant. These TCRs come from a male patient aged 2 to 9 who had a stem cell transplant for acute lymphoblastic leukemia, so the T cells may come from the graft donor.

The V gene is TRBV12-3 or TRBV12-4, the J gene TRBJ2-3; either TRBD1 or TRBD2 may supply D (5 bases each). CDR3 length: 15 amino acids. The germline V and J ends were trimmed by 6 bases and 5 bases, with 18 bases remaining between them. Written as DNA, the CDR3 is TGTGCCAGCAGCCGGGACGCAGGTCGCAGAGATACGCAGTATTTT. This translates into CASSRDAGRRDTQYF.

The sample holds many counts of this clonotype. V is TRBV5-1 and J is TRBJ2-1, with a weak D call TRBD1 (6 bases). CDR3 length equals 14 residues. Deletions cut 2 bases from V and 1 base from J, with 7 bases between. Germline CDR1 and CDR2: SGHRS and YFSETQ. CDR3: CASSLGQSYNEQFF. Written as DNA, the CDR3 is TGCGCCAGCAGCTTAGGACAGTCCTACAATGAGCAGTTCTTC.

This clonotype was seen only a few times. This chain connects TRBV20-1 to TRBJ2-3, with D perhaps matching TRBD1 (6 bases). Germline lookup yields CDR1 DFQATT and CDR2 SNEGSKA (reference sequence). This CDR3 region has 12 residues. Trimming left V 7 bases short and J 5 bases short, with 13 bases between. The CDR3 region has the DNA TGCAGTGTTCAGATAGGGGGAGATACGCAGTATTTT. Protein product: CSVQIGGDTQYF.

This clonotype was counted a single time. The chain uses TRBV20-1 and TRBJ2-7; D unresolved. V was shortened by 6 bases and J by 0 bases, with 12 bases between the two germline ends. This CDR3 comprises 13 residues. CDR1 and CDR2 (germline): DFQATT, SNEGSKA (reference sequence). The CDR3 coding sequence is TGCAGTGCGAGATCTGATACCTCCTACGAGCAGTACTTC. This codes for CSARSDTSYEQYF.

This clonotype appeared a few times. The chain links TRBV5-1 to TRBJ2-2; D remains unclear. This CDR3 has 14 residues. V gave up 4 bases and J gave up 1 base, with 8 bases separating them. CDR1 is SGHRS and CDR2 is YFSETQ in the germline V gene. The CDR3 nucleotides are TGCGCCAGCAGCGTTCACTTGAACACCGGGGAGCTGTTTTTT. This codes for CASSVHLNTGELFF.

The rearrangement joins TRBV11-2 to TRBJ2-1; D is ambiguous. CDR3 length: 14 amino acids. V was clipped by 0 bases and J by 12 bases, with 15 bases between them. Germline CDR1 SGHAT, CDR2 FQNNGV. The CDR3 loop reads CASSLEIWAGVQFF. The CDR3 bases are TGTGCCAGCAGCTTAGAAATTTGGGCTGGCGTGCAGTTCTTC.

The J gene is TRBJ1-2, the V gene TRBV10-3; 10 bases match TRBD1. The ends lost 6 bases at V and 2 bases at J; junction bases unmatched: 0. The CDR3 covers 13 residues. CDR1 and CDR2 (germline): ENHRY, SYGVKD. The DNA for the CDR3 is TGTGCCATCAGGGGACAGGGGAACTATGGCTACACCTTC. This translates into CAIRGQGNYGYTF.

The chain has TRBV2 and TRBJ2-2; 8 bases map to TRBD1. CDR3 length: 16 amino acids. J gave up 1 base and V 5 bases, and 6 bases lay outside the gene matches. The germline gives CDR1 SNHLY, CDR2 FYNNEI. The DNA of the CDR3 is TGTGCCAGCAGTCGATCCGGACAGGGGAACACCGGGGAGCTGTTTTTT. The encoded protein is CASSRSGQGNTGELFF.

The sample holds many counts of this clonotype. This chain connects TRBV2 to TRBJ2-3, with TRBD2 identical over 10 bases. The ends lost 2 bases at V and 4 bases at J; junction bases unmatched: 9. The CDR3 spans 17 residues. The germline CDR1 and CDR2 sequences are SNHLY and FYNNEI. CDR3 nucleotides: TGTGCCAGCAGTGAACCCTGGCTAGCGGGAGTCGCAGATACGCAGTATTTT. Translation gives CASSEPWLAGVADTQYF.

J is TRBJ2-6 and V is TRBV4-1; 9 nucleotides align to TRBD2. Per the germline V gene, CDR1 is MGHRA and CDR2 is YSYEKL. V dropped 1 base and J dropped 2; count of bases not matched to a gene: 15. This CDR3 has 21 amino acids. The CDR3 nucleotides read TGCGCCAGCAGCCAAGCGCGGGGGGGATCGGGCCTAGTAGCTGGGGCCAACGTCCTGACTTTC. Translating gives CASSQARGGSGLVAGANVLTF.

V usage is TRBV7-2 and J usage is TRBJ2-3, with TRBD1 as a possible D gene (6 bases). The CDR3 is 15 amino acids. Germline V CDR1 and CDR2: SGHTA, FQGNSA. V gave up 4 bases and J gave up 0 bases, with 11 bases separating them. The CDR3 DNA reads TGTGCCAGCAGCTATCGGGACAAAAGCACAGATACGCAGTATTTT. Encoded protein: CASSYRDKSTDTQYF.

This chain joins TRBV12-3 or TRBV12-4 and TRBJ2-2; unclear D gene. V lost 5 bases and J 5 bases, leaving 9 bases between the germline ends. CDR3 size: 13 residues. CDR3 loop: CASSPRGTGELFF. In DNA, the CDR3 is TGTGCCAGCAGTCCCCGTGGAACCGGGGAGCTGTTTTTT.

This clonotype was seen ten or more times. This chain connects TRBV27 to TRBJ2-1, with D unclear. The CDR3 extends over 13 amino acids. Germline V CDR1 and CDR2: MNHEY, SMNVEV (reference sequence). V lost 3 bases, J lost 7 bases, and 10 bases lay in between. CDR3 region: CASSFGVLNEQFF. The CDR3 region has the DNA TGTGCCAGCAGTTTTGGGGTCTTAAATGAGCAGTTCTTC.

This clonotype was observed at least ten times. The V gene is TRBV12-3 or TRBV12-4, the J gene TRBJ2-2; possibly TRBD2 for D (7 bases). Trimming stripped 6 bases from V and 7 bases from J, with 15 bases between. This CDR3 has 14 residues. The CDR3 nucleotides are TGTGCCAGCAGGGTGACGGGGGGCTTCGGGGAGCTGTTTTTT. Translated: CASRVTGGFGELFF.

The rearrangement links TRBV9 to TRBJ2-2; TRBD2 agrees at 8 bases. Unmatched junction bases numbered 10, after V lost 0 bases and J lost 3 bases. The CDR3 contains 18 residues. CDR1 is SGDLS, CDR2 YYNGEE, per germline. Here the CDR3 DNA reads TGTGCCAGCAGCGTAGTTATACCGGGACTAGGCGACACCGGGGAGCTGTTTTTT. It is translated as CASSVVIPGLGDTGELFF.

This clonotype was found many times. V and J are TRBV6-1 and TRBJ2-3, with 8 bases lining up with TRBD1. V lost 6 bases, J lost 7 bases, and 6 bases stayed unmatched. Germline-derived CDR1 and CDR2 are MNHNS and SASEGT. There are 13 residues in the CDR3. The CDR3 sequence: CASRRTGPNTQYF. CDR3 DNA: TGTGCCAGCAGAAGGACAGGGCCGAATACGCAGTATTTT.

The sample holds a few counts of this clonotype. V gene TRBV5-1 combines with J gene TRBJ2-2; the D gene is possibly TRBD2 (6 bases). The ends were cut back, 7 bases at V and 0 bases at J, with 13 bases in the middle. The CDR3 contains 15 residues. In germline, CDR1 is SGHRS, CDR2 YFSETQ. The CDR3 region has the DNA TGCGCCAGCGTCGCTCTAGCGCCGAACACCGGGGAGCTGTTTTTT. This translates into CASVALAPNTGELFF.

This clonotype was observed many times. The V gene is TRBV29-1, the J gene TRBJ2-1, with TRBD1 identical over 7 bases. The CDR3 has 18 amino acids. J gave up 6 bases and V 5 bases, and 22 bases lay outside the gene matches. Germline CDR1 reads SQVTM; CDR2 reads ANQGSEA. Written as DNA, the CDR3 is TGCAGCGTTACGGCCGTTTTAGGGCTGACAGGGAGTTCCAATGAGCAGTTCTTC. It encodes CSVTAVLGLTGSSNEQFF.

The chain is built from TRBV2 and TRBJ2-5; D gene ambiguous. The CDR3 is 13 residues long. Trimming stripped 3 bases from V and 2 bases from J, with 7 bases between. Per germline, CDR1 SNHLY and CDR2 FYNNEI. In nucleotides, the CDR3 is TGTGCCAGCAGTGATTGGATTCAAGAGACCCAGTACTTC. Its protein is CASSDWIQETQYF.

The V call is TRBV30, the J call TRBJ2-7; D is uncertain. The V and J ends lost 0 bases and 4 bases respectively, with 10 bases between them. The CDR3 length is 13 residues. Germline CDR1 GTSNPN, CDR2 SVGIG (reference sequence). The CDR3: CAWSVRLFYEQYF. CDR3 coding DNA: TGTGCCTGGAGTGTACGGCTATTTTACGAGCAGTACTTC. The full variable domain, in which reference TRBV30 and TRBJ2-7 provide the parts outside the CDR3, is SQTIHQWPATLVQPVGSPLSLECTVEGTSNPNLYWYRQAAGRGLQLLFYSVGIGQISSEVPQNLSASRPQDRQFILSSKKLLLSDSGFYLCAWSVRLFYEQYFGPGTRLTVT.

This clonotype turned up a few times. This rearrangement joins TRBV12-5 to TRBJ2-5, with 10 bases matching TRBD2. CDR3 length equals 17 residues. CDR1 is LGHNT, CDR2 FRNRAP, per germline. Trimming cost V 0 bases and J 5 bases; bases outside gene matches: 9. Written as DNA, the CDR3 is TGTGCTAGTGGTTTGGTTCTAGCGGGAGTTCTACAGGAGACCCAGTACTTC. This codes for CASGLVLAGVLQETQYF. The variable domain in full, with the rest retrieved from reference TRBV12-5 and TRBJ2-5, is DARVTQTPRHKVTEMGQEVTMRCQPILGHNTVFWYRQTMMQGLELLAYFRNRAPLDDSGMPKDRFSAEMPDATLATLKIQPSEPRDSAVYFCASGLVLAGVLQETQYFGPGTRLLVL.

The genes are TRBV5-1 and TRBJ1-4; D is ambiguous. The length of the CDR3 is 16 residues. Germline values: CDR1 SGHRS, CDR2 YFSETQ. The germline V and J ends were trimmed by 4 bases and 0 bases, with 13 bases remaining between them. The CDR3 is CASSLTLSTTNEKLFF. CDR3 nucleotide sequence: TGCGCCAGCAGCCTGACGCTATCCACAACTAATGAAAAACTGTTTTTT.

This clonotype was seen a handful of times. The chain links TRBV4-1 to TRBJ2-3; D may be TRBD2 (6 bases). Per the germline V gene, CDR1 is MGHRA and CDR2 is YSYEKL. The CDR3 is 18 amino acids. V lost 3 bases and J 1 base, leaving 20 bases between the germline ends. CDR3 in DNA: TGCGCCAGCAGCCATGGGACTTTCTATTCAACGGGCACAGATACGCAGTATTTT. Its translation: CASSHGTFYSTGTDTQYF.

The V and J genes are TRBV12-3 or TRBV12-4 and TRBJ2-2, with 14 bases aligning to TRBD2. The CDR3 is 17 residues long. After removal of 3 bases from V and 6 bases from J, the junction contained 6 bases not matched to a gene. CDR3 nucleotides: TGTGCCAGCAGTTTTGGACTAGCGGGAGGCAAGGCCGGGGAGCTGTTTTTT. The encoded protein is CASSFGLAGGKAGELFF.

This clonotype was seen only a few times. V and J are TRBV6-1 and TRBJ2-2; 8 bases fit TRBD2. Unmatched junction bases numbered 0, after V lost 6 bases and J lost 0 bases. The CDR3 is 14 amino acids. Germline V gene lookup returns CDR1 MNHNS and CDR2 SASEGT. CDR3 nucleotides: TGTGCCAGCAGCGGGAGGGCGAACACCGGGGAGCTGTTTTTT. Its translation: CASSGRANTGELFF.

This clonotype was seen more than once but under ten times. V gene TRBV3-1 combines with J gene TRBJ2-5; no clear D. The CDR3 has 12 residues. Trimming stripped 3 bases from V and 6 bases from J, with 8 bases between. CDR1 LGHDT and CDR2 YNNKEL come from the germline V gene (reference sequence). The DNA of the CDR3 is TGTGCCAGCAGCCAGCTTTCGAAGACCCAGTACTTC. This sequence encodes CASSQLSKTQYF.

This chain links TRBV11-2 with TRBJ2-1; TRBD2 is a possible D gene (6 bases). The V and J ends lost 4 bases and 3 bases respectively, with 19 bases between them. The V gene's germline CDR1 is SGHAT and CDR2 FQNNGV. The CDR3 covers 17 residues. The CDR3 loop is CASSYPVAEPIYNEQFF. CDR3 DNA sequence: TGTGCCAGCAGCTACCCCGTAGCGGAACCCATCTACAATGAGCAGTTCTTC.

A few counts support this clonotype. This sequence joins TRBV10-3 and TRBJ2-1; 9 positions match TRBD2. The CDR3 consists of 15 residues. Germline CDR1 and CDR2: ENHRY and SYGVKD. The junction had 8 bases not matched to a gene; V was cut back by 6 bases and J by 5 bases. In nucleotides, the CDR3 is TGTGCCATCAGAGATCTAGCGGGAAGAAACAATGAGCAGTTCTTC. As protein: CAIRDLAGRNNEQFF.

There are a few counts of this clonotype. The rearrangement joins TRBV6-1 to TRBJ2-1; 8 nucleotides match TRBD2. V lost 6 bases, J lost 2 bases, and 9 bases stayed unmatched. This CDR3 contains 16 residues. In germline, CDR1 is MNHNS, CDR2 SASEGT. DNA of the CDR3: TGTGCCAGCAGCCCCGAGGTAGCGGGAACCTACAATGAGCAGTTCTTC. Translation: CASSPEVAGTYNEQFF.

The CDR3 sequence is CASSLALDRVNSPLHF. The CDR3 nucleotides are TGTGCCAGCAGCTTAGCACTCGACAGGGTGAATTCACCCCTCCACTTT. This chain joins TRBV11-3 and TRBJ1-6, with TRBD1 identical over 7 bases. The V gene end was trimmed by 1 base and the J gene end by 7 bases; junction bases not matched to a gene: 7. The CDR3 is 16 residues long. Germline V gene data show CDR1 as SGHNT and CDR2 as YENEEA.

The chain combines TRBV6-1 with TRBJ1-1, with D possibly TRBD1 on 6 matching bases. The CDR3 has 14 residues. Between the trimmed V and J ends, which lost 6 bases and 0 bases, there was a span of 11 bases. Germline assignment: CDR1 MNHNS and CDR2 SASEGT. The CDR3 protein is CASSPRGLNTEAFF. CDR3 DNA sequence: TGTGCCAGCAGCCCTAGGGGGTTGAACACTGAAGCTTTCTTT.

The J gene is TRBJ2-3, the V gene TRBV5-1, with 11 nucleotides matching TRBD2. CDR3 length: 15 residues. Germline CDR1 is SGHRS and CDR2 is YFSETQ. The V gene end was trimmed by 1 base and the J gene end by 4 bases; junction bases not matched to a gene: 2. CDR3 in DNA: TGCGCCAGCAGCTTGACTAGCGGGAGACCAGATACGCAGTATTTT. Its protein is CASSLTSGRPDTQYF.